This is a list of T cell receptor beta chains from one sample in a study of cytomegalovirus exposure and HLA in healthy donors. Using immunoSEQ multiplex PCR, the repertoire was profiled, and TCRdb retains in-frame clones only, with some absent. This sample has over 200,000 clones, with roughly 90% found just once. The sample was PBMCs. These receptors were taken from a woman between 18 and 29 years old in good health and CMV-seronegative. The CDR3 runs from the conserved cysteine through the conserved F or W.

TRBV6-1	TRBJ1-5	CASSRDRGSNQPQHF
TRBV9	TRBJ2-1	CASSVGTSMEDEQFF
TRBV11-2	TRBJ1-2	CASSQDRGRINYGYTF
TRBV19	TRBJ2-7	CASNRDRGYEQYF
TRBV18	TRBJ2-7	CASSRGQAYEQYF
TRBV6-1	TRBJ1-2	CASSEAGTSGYTF
TRBV7-3	TRBJ2-1	CASSSQRAGGSEQFF
TRBV11-3	TRBJ2-7	CASTSGTRGEQYF
TRBV1	TRBJ2-1	CTSSGGRYNEQFF
TRBV4-3	TRBJ2-5	CASSQQLAGVGETQYF
TRBV19	TRBJ2-3	CASSIVWRGFDTQYF
TRBV7-2	TRBJ2-3	CASSSDSGARFTDTQYF
TRBV7-2	TRBJ2-7	CASSLAGLYEQYF
TRBV5-1	TRBJ2-7	CASSYYAGGLPSYEQYF
TRBV27	TRBJ2-7	CASSFLGVIGEQYF
TRBV29-1	TRBJ2-7	CSVAPGLADYEQYF